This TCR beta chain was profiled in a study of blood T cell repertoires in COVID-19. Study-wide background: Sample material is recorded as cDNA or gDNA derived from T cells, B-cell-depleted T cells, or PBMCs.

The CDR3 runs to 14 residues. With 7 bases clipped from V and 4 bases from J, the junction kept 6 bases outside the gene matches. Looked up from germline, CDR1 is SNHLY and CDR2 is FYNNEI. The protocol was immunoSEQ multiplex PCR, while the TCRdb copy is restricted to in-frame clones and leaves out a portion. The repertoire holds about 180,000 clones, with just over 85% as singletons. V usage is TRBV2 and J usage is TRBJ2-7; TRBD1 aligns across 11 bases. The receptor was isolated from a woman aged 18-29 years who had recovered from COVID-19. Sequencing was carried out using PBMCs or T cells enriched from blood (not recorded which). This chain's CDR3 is CASTLDRGLYEQYF. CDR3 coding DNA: TGTGCCAGCACCCTGGACAGGGGGCTATACGAGCAGTACTTC.